This T cell receptor beta chain comes out of a study of naive CD8 T cells in extremely preterm neonates (dated by TCRdb to about 2017). Broadly, across the study: The age range of the adult participants is stated as 25-50 years in the abstract but as 20-50 years in the methods. TCRbeta CDR3 repertoires of sorted naive CD8+ T cells were compared across four age groups: extremely preterm neonates, term neonates, young children and adults.

A two-step, bias-controlled multiplex PCR was used to amplify TCRbeta CDR3 regions from genomic DNA. Primers specific for every TRBV and TRBJ gene segment were included in the multiplex PCR. The immunoSEQ Assay was used to generate TCRbeta repertoire data. In the paper's pipeline: To merge closely related sequences, reads went through filtering and clustering using a relative-frequency ratio and a modified nearest-neighbor algorithm. IMGT annotation was followed for the assignment of V, D and J genes to CDR3 sequences. Template counts were corrected for PCR amplification bias and quantified by comparison with synthetic TCR CDR3 analog sequences. Only unique productive sequences, that is, in-frame CDR3 sequences lacking stop codons, were included in the analyses. The immunoSEQ Analyzer software was used to calculate clonality, defined as 1 minus Pielou's evenness, and iChao1 richness. Statistical testing was performed in JMP, using Student's t-test or a non-parametric test depending on Shapiro-Wilk normality results. The table comes from immuneACCESS by way of TCRdb, which keeps in-frame sequences with V and J called. Part of the clones is missing from these tables; in studies checked, under half for an unresolved V gene and the rest for unknown reasons. V, J and clone size are those of that table, while D and trimming were read from the DNA. Counted in this sample were 4,500 to 6,500 clones; approximately 98% of them appeared once. Jointly, the top ten make up 0.55% to 0.6% of the sample.

For this chain, trimming is 7 bases at the V end and 7 bases at the J end, and the number of junction bases without a gene match is 21. CDR1 and CDR2 are read off the germline V gene as SNHLY and FYNNEI. The CDR3 starts with the cysteine, ends with the phenylalanine, and has 17 residues. The DNA shown is the 51-base CDR3, in frame from base 1. In regard to this clone: It has no known antigen specificity. No base quality values were provided; no much bigger clone lies one nucleotide off.

Peripheral blood was donated by five healthy children aged about 16-60 months undergoing elective routine surgery and by five healthy nonsmoking adults. Healthy nonsmokers aged roughly 20-55 years, with a median age of roughly 40 years, were used as adult controls. A FACSAria III cell sorter was used to sort live, Annexin V-negative naive CD8+ T cells (CD3+CD8+CD45RA+CCR7+). Per sample, between roughly 18,000 and 110,000 naive CD8+ T cells were obtained by sorting. Mononuclear cells were isolated from diluted blood by Ficoll-Paque density gradient centrifugation. Mononuclear cells were cryopreserved in 10% DMSO with about 90% FBS and stored long term at -150°C before sorting. After thawing, cells were stained with Annexin V along with antibodies against CD3, CD8, CCR7 and CD45RA. Genomic DNA was extracted from snap-frozen sorted cell pellets with the DNeasy Blood and Tissue Kit. Findings and caveats that apply to the study as a whole: The authors noted a small sample size and variable productive template counts among preterm samples as limitations. Prospective longitudinal studies of preterm and term neonates were called for by the authors so that T cell development could be tracked within individuals. The proportion of shared CDR3 nucleotide sequences was higher in preterm neonates (around 2.7%) than in term neonates (about 0.4%), young children (about 0.03%) and adults (approximately 0.01%). Preterm neonates had significantly lower iChao1 richness than all other age groups (p < 0.05) and an even clone distribution, indicating a less rich repertoire. Compared with the older groups, preterm CDR3s were shorter and closer to germline, carrying fewer N additions and showing less junctional trimming.

The sequence joins TRBV2 to TRBJ2-7; 8 bases in the middle match TRBD2. The sequenced sample was naive CD8+ T cells from blood. This clonotype originated in a human donor in good health. The nucleotide sequence is given as TGTGCCAGCACCGCCCCCCGCTCTAGTAACCCTAGCGGGGAGCAGTACTTC. Translated, this gives CASTAPRSSNPSGEQYF.